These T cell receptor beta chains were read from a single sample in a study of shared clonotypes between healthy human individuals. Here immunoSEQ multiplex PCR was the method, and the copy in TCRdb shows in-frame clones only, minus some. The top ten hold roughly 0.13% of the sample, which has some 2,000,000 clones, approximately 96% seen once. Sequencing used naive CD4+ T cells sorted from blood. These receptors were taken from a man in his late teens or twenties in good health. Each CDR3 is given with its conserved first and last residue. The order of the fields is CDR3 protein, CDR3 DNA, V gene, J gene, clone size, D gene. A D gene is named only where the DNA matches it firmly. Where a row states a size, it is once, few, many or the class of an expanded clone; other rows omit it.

CDR3 protein: CAISEAGRGGETQYF; CDR3 DNA: TGTGCCATCAGTGAGGCAGGCAGGGGCGGCGAGACCCAGTACTTC; V gene: TRBV10-3; J gene: TRBJ2-5; clone size: NA; D gene: NA
CDR3 protein: CASSGSGQGIGELFF; CDR3 DNA: TGTGCCAGCAGCGGATCGGGACAGGGGATCGGGGAGCTGTTTTTT; V gene: TRBV7-2; J gene: TRBJ2-2; clone size: once; D gene: TRBD1
CDR3 protein: CASSPPVGNEQFF; CDR3 DNA: TGTGCCAGCTCACCACCGGTTGGAAATGAGCAGTTCTTC; V gene: TRBV18; J gene: TRBJ2-1; clone size: NA; D gene: NA
CDR3 protein: CASSLWDLTDTQYF; CDR3 DNA: TGTGCCAGCAGTTTATGGGACCTCACAGATACGCAGTATTTT; V gene: TRBV28; J gene: TRBJ2-3; clone size: NA; D gene: NA
CDR3 protein: CASSSTGGTYNSPLHF; CDR3 DNA: TGTGCCAGCAGTTCGACAGGGGGTACCTATAATTCACCCCTCCACTTT; V gene: TRBV28; J gene: TRBJ1-6; clone size: NA; D gene: TRBD1
CDR3 protein: CASSGLAGGVNEQFF; CDR3 DNA: TGTGCCAGCAGCGGACTAGCGGGGGGGGTCAATGAGCAGTTCTTC; V gene: TRBV27; J gene: TRBJ2-1; clone size: NA; D gene: TRBD2
CDR3 protein: CASSGAFTGELFF; CDR3 DNA: TGTGCCAGCAGTGGGGCCTTCACCGGGGAGCTGTTTTTT; V gene: TRBV2; J gene: TRBJ2-2; clone size: NA; D gene: NA
CDR3 protein: CASSDPNGSPLHF; CDR3 DNA: TGCGCCAGCAGTGACCCTAACGGTTCACCCCTCCACTTT; V gene: TRBV10-1; J gene: TRBJ1-6; clone size: NA; D gene: NA
CDR3 protein: CASSTRTGFYEQYF; CDR3 DNA: TGTGCCAGCAGCACTCGGACAGGGTTCTACGAGCAGTACTTC; V gene: TRBV7-9; J gene: TRBJ2-7; clone size: NA; D gene: TRBD1
CDR3 protein: CASQGNGELFF; CDR3 DNA: TGTGCCAGCCAGGGTAACGGGGAGCTGTTTTTT; V gene: TRBV25-1; J gene: TRBJ2-2; clone size: NA; D gene: NA
CDR3 protein: CASIPGKGQGEADTQYF; CDR3 DNA: TGCGCCAGCATCCCCGGGAAGGGACAGGGAGAGGCAGATACGCAGTATTTT; V gene: TRBV23-1; J gene: TRBJ2-3; clone size: NA; D gene: TRBD1
CDR3 protein: CATSRDYGDRGYEQYF; CDR3 DNA: TGTGCCACCAGCAGAGATTACGGGGACAGGGGTTACGAGCAGTACTTC; V gene: TRBV15; J gene: TRBJ2-7; clone size: NA; D gene: TRBD1
CDR3 protein: CASSSGQTTDTQYF; CDR3 DNA: TGTGCCAGCAGCTCTGGACAGACCACAGATACGCAGTATTTT; V gene: TRBV11-2; J gene: TRBJ2-3; clone size: NA; D gene: NA
CDR3 protein: CSVFLAGHNEKLFF; CDR3 DNA: TGCAGCGTTTTTTTGGCAGGGCACAATGAAAAACTGTTTTTT; V gene: TRBV29-1; J gene: TRBJ1-4; clone size: NA; D gene: NA
CDR3 protein: CASSMTGPTEAFF; CDR3 DNA: TGTGCCAGTAGTATGACAGGACCCACTGAAGCTTTCTTT; V gene: TRBV19; J gene: TRBJ1-1; clone size: NA; D gene: NA
CDR3 protein: CASRITGHEQFF; CDR3 DNA: TGTGCCAGCAGGATCACAGGTCATGAGCAGTTCTTC; V gene: TRBV2; J gene: TRBJ2-1; clone size: NA; D gene: NA
CDR3 protein: CASSFPDGGYTF; CDR3 DNA: TGTGCCAGCAGTTTCCCCGATGGTGGCTACACCTTC; V gene: TRBV28; J gene: TRBJ1-2; clone size: NA; D gene: NA
CDR3 protein: CASSHKRPENTGELFF; CDR3 DNA: TGTGCCAGCAGCCACAAGCGGCCCGAGAACACCGGGGAGCTGTTTTTT; V gene: TRBV5-4; J gene: TRBJ2-2; clone size: NA; D gene: NA
CDR3 protein: CASSLGTGHYGYTF; CDR3 DNA: TGTGCCAGCAGCCTAGGGACAGGGCACTATGGCTACACCTTC; V gene: TRBV7-9; J gene: TRBJ1-2; clone size: NA; D gene: TRBD1
CDR3 protein: CASSAPLGTGTYGYTF; CDR3 DNA: TGTGCCAGCAGCGCTCCCCTCGGGACAGGAACCTATGGCTACACCTTC; V gene: TRBV6-6; J gene: TRBJ1-2; clone size: NA; D gene: TRBD1
CDR3 protein: CASRGGSSYNEQFF; CDR3 DNA: TGTGCCAGCAGGGGGGGGAGCTCCTACAATGAGCAGTTCTTC; V gene: TRBV6-5; J gene: TRBJ2-1; clone size: NA; D gene: TRBD2
CDR3 protein: CSVVLGTGLTEAFF; CDR3 DNA: TGCAGCGTTGTCCTGGGGACAGGTTTAACTGAAGCTTTCTTT; V gene: TRBV29-1; J gene: TRBJ1-1; clone size: NA; D gene: TRBD1
CDR3 protein: CASSLFFHRGQDYYGYTF; CDR3 DNA: TGTGCCAGCAGCTTGTTTTTCCACAGGGGTCAAGATTACTATGGCTACACCTTC; V gene: TRBV5-6; J gene: TRBJ1-2; clone size: NA; D gene: TRBD1
CDR3 protein: CASSLVGVGTDTQYF; CDR3 DNA: TGTGCCAGCAGCTTGGTAGGGGTCGGCACAGATACGCAGTATTTT; V gene: TRBV5-6; J gene: TRBJ2-3; clone size: NA; D gene: NA
CDR3 protein: CASSLIQGSNSPLHF; CDR3 DNA: TGTGCCAGCAGCTTGATTCAGGGGAGCAATTCACCCCTCCACTTT; V gene: TRBV5-5; J gene: TRBJ1-6; clone size: NA; D gene: NA
CDR3 protein: CASGLGQLLDEQFF; CDR3 DNA: TGTGCTAGTGGTCTCGGCCAGCTACTCGATGAGCAGTTCTTC; V gene: TRBV12-5; J gene: TRBJ2-1; clone size: few; D gene: NA